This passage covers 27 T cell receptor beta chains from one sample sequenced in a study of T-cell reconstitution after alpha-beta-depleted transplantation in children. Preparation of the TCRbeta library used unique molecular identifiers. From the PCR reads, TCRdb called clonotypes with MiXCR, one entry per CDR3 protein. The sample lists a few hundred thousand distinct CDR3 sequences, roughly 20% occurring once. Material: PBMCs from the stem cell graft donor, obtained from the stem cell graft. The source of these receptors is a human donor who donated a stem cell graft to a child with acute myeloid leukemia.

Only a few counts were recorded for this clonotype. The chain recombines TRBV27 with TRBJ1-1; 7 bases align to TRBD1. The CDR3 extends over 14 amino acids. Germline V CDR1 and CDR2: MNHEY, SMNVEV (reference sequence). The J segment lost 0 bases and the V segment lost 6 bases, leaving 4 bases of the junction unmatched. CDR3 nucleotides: TGTGCCAGCAGATTGGGACAGATGAACACTGAAGCTTTCTTT. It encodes CASRLGQMNTEAFF.

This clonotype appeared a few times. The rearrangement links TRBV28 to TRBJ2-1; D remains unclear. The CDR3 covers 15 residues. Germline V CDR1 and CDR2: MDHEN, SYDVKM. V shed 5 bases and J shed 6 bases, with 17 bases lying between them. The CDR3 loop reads CASSPWTLGSNEQFF. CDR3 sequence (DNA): TGTGCCAGCAGTCCATGGACCCTGGGGTCCAATGAGCAGTTCTTC.

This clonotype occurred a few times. CDR3 amino acids: CSVEPPGQNYGYTF. CDR3 bases: TGCAGCGTTGAACCTCCGGGACAGAACTATGGCTACACCTTC. The chain has TRBV29-1 and TRBJ1-2, with 7 bases identical to TRBD1. Per the germline V gene, CDR1 is SQVTM and CDR2 is ANQGSEA. The CDR3 has 14 amino acids. Trimming cost V 2 bases and J 2 bases; bases outside gene matches: 5.

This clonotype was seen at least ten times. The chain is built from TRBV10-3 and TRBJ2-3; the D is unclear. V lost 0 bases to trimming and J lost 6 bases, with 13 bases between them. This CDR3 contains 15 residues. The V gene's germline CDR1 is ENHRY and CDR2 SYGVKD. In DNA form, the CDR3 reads TGTGCCATCAGTGAGTCGGGTGAGCCCCGGGATACGCAGTATTTT. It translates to CAISESGEPRDTQYF.

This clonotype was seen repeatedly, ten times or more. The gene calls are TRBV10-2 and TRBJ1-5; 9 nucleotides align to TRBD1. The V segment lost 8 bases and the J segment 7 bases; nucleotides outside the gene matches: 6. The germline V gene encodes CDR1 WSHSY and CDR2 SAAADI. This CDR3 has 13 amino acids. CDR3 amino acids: CASEGTGNQPQHF. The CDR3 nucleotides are TGCGCCAGCGAAGGGACAGGGAACCAGCCCCAGCATTTT.

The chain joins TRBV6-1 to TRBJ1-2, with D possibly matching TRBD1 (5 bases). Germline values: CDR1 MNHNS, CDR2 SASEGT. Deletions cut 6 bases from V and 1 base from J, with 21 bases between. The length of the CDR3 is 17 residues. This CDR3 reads CASRPLREWGHNYGYTF. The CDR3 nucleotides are TGTGCCAGCAGACCCCTCAGGGAGTGGGGCCATAACTATGGCTACACCTTC.

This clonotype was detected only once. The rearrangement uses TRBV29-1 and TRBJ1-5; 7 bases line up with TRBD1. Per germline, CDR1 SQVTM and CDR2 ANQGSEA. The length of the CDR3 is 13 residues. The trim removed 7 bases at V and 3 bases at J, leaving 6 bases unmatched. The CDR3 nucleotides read TGCAGCGCCGGAGGGGGCACCAATCAGCCCCAGCATTTT. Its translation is CSAGGGTNQPQHF.

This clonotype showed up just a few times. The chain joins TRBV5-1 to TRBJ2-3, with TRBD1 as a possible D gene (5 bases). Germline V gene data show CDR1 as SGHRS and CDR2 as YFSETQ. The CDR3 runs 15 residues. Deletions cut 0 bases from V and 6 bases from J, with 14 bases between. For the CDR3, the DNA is TGCGCCAGCAGCTTGGGGGTTGACAGTTGGGATACGCAGTATTTT. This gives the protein CASSLGVDSWDTQYF.

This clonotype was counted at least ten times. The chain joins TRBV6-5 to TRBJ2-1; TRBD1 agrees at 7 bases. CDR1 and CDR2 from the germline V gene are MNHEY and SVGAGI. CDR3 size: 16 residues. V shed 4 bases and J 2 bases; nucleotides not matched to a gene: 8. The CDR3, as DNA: TGTGCCAGCAGTTTAAAGACAGGGTTTACCTACAATGAGCAGTTCTTC. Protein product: CASSLKTGFTYNEQFF.

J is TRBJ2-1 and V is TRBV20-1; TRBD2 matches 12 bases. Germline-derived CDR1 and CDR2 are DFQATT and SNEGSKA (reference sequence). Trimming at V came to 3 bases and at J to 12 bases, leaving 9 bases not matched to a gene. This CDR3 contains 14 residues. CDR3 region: CSARLLLAGGMQFF. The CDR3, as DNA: TGCAGTGCTAGGCTCCTTCTAGCGGGAGGGATGCAGTTCTTC.

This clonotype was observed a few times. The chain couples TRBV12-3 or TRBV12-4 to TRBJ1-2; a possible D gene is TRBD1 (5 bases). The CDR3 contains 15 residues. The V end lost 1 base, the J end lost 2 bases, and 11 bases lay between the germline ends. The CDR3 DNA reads TGTGCCAGCAGTTTAGTAGCAGGGCTGAACTATGGCTACACCTTC. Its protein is CASSLVAGLNYGYTF.

CDR3 loop: CASQLWGGNEQFF. The DNA for the CDR3 is TGTGCCAGCCAGTTATGGGGCGGTAATGAGCAGTTCTTC. The V call is TRBV27, the J call TRBJ2-1, with D possibly TRBD1 on 5 matching bases. Germline V CDR1 and CDR2: MNHEY, SMNVEV (reference sequence). The CDR3 is 13 amino acids. V was trimmed by 8 bases and J by 7 bases, leaving 15 bases between them.

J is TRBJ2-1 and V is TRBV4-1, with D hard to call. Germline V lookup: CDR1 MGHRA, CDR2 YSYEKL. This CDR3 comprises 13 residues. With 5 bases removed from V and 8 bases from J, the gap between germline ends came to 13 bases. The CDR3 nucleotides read TGCGCCAGCAGCTTGGGGAATTGGGATGAGCAGTTCTTC. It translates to CASSLGNWDEQFF.

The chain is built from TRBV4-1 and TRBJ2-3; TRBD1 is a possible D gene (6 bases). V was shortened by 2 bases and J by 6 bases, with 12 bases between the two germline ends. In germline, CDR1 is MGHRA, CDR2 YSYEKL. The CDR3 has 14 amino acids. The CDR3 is CASSQLGTLDTQYF. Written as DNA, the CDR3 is TGCGCCAGCAGCCAATTAGGGACATTGGATACGCAGTATTTT.

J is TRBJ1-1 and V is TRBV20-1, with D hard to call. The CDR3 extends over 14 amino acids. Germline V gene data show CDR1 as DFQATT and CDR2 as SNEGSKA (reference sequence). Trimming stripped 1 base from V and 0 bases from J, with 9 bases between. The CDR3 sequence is CSARGWTVNTEAFF. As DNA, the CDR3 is TGCAGTGCTAGAGGTTGGACGGTGAACACTGAAGCTTTCTTT.

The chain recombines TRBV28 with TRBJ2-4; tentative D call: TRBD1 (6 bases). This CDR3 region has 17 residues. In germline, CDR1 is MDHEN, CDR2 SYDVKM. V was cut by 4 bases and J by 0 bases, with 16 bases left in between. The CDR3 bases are TGTGCCAGCAGTTCCATCATTCAGGGGATAGCCAAAAACATTCAGTACTTC. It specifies CASSSIIQGIAKNIQYF.

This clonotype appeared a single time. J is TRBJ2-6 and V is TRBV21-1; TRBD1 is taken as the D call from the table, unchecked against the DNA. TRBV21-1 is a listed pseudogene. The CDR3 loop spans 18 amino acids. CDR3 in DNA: TGTGCCAGCAGCAAAGCGACTCCCGGGTTCTCTGGGGCCAACGTCCTGACTTTC. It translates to CASSKATPGFSGANVLTF.

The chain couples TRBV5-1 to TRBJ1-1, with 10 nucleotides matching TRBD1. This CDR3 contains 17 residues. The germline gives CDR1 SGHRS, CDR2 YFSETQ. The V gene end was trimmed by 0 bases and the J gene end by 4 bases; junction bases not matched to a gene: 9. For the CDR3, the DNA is TGCGCCAGCAGCTTGGAAGCTGTGCGGACAGGGGGCACTGAAGCTTTCTTT. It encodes CASSLEAVRTGGTEAFF. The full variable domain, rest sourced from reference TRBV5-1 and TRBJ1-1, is KAGVTQTPRYLIKTRGQQVTLSCSPISGHRSVSWYQQTPGQGLQFLFEYFSETQRNKGNFPGRFSGRQFSNSRSEMNVSTLELGDSALYLCASSLEAVRTGGTEAFFGQGTRLTVV.

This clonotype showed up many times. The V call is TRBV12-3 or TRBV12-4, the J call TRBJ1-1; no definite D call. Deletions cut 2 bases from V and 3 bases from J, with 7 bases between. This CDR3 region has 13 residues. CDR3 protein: CASSLSGDTEAFF. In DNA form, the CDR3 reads TGTGCCAGCAGTTTATCTGGGGACACTGAAGCTTTCTTT.

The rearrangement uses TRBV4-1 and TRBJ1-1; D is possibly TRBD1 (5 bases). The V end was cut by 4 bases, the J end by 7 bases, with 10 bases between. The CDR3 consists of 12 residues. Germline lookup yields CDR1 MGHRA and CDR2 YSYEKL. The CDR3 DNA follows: TGCGCCAGCAGCCTACGGGGCAGTGAAGCTTTCTTT. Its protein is CASSLRGSEAFF.

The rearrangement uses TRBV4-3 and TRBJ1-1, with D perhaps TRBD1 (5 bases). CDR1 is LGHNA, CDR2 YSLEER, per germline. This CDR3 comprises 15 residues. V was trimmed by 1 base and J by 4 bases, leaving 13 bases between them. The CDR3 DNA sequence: TGCGCCAGCAGCCAAGTTCCGGGGGTGGGCACTGAAGCTTTCTTT. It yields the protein CASSQVPGVGTEAFF.

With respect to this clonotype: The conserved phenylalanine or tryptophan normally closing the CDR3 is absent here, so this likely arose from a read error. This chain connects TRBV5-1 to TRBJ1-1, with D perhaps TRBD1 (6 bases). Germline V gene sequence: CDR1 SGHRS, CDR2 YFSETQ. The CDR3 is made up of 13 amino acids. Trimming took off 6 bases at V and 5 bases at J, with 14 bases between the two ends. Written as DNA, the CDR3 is TGCGCCAGCACGGGGGAAGGGGGAACTGAAGCTTTCATT. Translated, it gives CASTGEGGTEAFI.

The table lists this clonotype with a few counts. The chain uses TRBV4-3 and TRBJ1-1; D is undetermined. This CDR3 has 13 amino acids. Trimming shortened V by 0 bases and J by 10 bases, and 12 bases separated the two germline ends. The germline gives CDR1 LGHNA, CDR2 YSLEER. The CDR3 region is CASSQDSAARAFF. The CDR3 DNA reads TGCGCCAGCAGCCAAGATTCGGCGGCACGAGCTTTCTTT.

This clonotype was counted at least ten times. CDR3 residues: CASSHRMGGETQYF. The CDR3 bases are TGCGCCAGCAGCCATCGGATGGGGGGAGAGACCCAGTACTTC. The V call is TRBV4-3, the J call TRBJ2-5; weak D call: TRBD2 (6 bases). CDR1 is LGHNA and CDR2 is YSLEER in the germline V gene. The CDR3 has 14 amino acids. Trimming cost V 3 bases and J 4 bases, with 12 bases left between them.

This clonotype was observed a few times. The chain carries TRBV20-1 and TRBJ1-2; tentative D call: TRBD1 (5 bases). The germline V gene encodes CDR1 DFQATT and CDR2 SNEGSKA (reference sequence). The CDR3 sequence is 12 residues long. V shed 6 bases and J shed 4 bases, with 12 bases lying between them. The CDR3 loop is CSAPGEVYGYTF. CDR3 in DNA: TGCAGTGCCCCGGGGGAGGTCTATGGCTACACCTTC.

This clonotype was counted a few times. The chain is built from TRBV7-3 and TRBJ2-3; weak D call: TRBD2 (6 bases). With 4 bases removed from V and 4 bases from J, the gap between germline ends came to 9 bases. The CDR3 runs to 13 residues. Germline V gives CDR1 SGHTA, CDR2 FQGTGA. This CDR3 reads CASSSDYSDTQYF. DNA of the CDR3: TGTGCCAGCAGCTCGGACTACTCAGATACGCAGTATTTT. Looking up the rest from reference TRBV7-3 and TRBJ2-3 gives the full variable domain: GAGVSQTPSNKVTEKGKYVELRCDPISGHTALYWYRQSLGQGPEFLIYFQGTGAADDSGLPNDRFFAVRPEGSVSTLKIQRTERGDSAVYLCASSSDYSDTQYFGPGTRLTVL.

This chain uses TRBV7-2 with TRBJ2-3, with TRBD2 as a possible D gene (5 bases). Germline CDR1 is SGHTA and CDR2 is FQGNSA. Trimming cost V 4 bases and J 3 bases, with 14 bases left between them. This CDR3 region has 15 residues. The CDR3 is CASSYKLDATDTQYF. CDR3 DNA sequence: TGTGCCAGCAGCTACAAACTAGATGCAACAGATACGCAGTATTTT.